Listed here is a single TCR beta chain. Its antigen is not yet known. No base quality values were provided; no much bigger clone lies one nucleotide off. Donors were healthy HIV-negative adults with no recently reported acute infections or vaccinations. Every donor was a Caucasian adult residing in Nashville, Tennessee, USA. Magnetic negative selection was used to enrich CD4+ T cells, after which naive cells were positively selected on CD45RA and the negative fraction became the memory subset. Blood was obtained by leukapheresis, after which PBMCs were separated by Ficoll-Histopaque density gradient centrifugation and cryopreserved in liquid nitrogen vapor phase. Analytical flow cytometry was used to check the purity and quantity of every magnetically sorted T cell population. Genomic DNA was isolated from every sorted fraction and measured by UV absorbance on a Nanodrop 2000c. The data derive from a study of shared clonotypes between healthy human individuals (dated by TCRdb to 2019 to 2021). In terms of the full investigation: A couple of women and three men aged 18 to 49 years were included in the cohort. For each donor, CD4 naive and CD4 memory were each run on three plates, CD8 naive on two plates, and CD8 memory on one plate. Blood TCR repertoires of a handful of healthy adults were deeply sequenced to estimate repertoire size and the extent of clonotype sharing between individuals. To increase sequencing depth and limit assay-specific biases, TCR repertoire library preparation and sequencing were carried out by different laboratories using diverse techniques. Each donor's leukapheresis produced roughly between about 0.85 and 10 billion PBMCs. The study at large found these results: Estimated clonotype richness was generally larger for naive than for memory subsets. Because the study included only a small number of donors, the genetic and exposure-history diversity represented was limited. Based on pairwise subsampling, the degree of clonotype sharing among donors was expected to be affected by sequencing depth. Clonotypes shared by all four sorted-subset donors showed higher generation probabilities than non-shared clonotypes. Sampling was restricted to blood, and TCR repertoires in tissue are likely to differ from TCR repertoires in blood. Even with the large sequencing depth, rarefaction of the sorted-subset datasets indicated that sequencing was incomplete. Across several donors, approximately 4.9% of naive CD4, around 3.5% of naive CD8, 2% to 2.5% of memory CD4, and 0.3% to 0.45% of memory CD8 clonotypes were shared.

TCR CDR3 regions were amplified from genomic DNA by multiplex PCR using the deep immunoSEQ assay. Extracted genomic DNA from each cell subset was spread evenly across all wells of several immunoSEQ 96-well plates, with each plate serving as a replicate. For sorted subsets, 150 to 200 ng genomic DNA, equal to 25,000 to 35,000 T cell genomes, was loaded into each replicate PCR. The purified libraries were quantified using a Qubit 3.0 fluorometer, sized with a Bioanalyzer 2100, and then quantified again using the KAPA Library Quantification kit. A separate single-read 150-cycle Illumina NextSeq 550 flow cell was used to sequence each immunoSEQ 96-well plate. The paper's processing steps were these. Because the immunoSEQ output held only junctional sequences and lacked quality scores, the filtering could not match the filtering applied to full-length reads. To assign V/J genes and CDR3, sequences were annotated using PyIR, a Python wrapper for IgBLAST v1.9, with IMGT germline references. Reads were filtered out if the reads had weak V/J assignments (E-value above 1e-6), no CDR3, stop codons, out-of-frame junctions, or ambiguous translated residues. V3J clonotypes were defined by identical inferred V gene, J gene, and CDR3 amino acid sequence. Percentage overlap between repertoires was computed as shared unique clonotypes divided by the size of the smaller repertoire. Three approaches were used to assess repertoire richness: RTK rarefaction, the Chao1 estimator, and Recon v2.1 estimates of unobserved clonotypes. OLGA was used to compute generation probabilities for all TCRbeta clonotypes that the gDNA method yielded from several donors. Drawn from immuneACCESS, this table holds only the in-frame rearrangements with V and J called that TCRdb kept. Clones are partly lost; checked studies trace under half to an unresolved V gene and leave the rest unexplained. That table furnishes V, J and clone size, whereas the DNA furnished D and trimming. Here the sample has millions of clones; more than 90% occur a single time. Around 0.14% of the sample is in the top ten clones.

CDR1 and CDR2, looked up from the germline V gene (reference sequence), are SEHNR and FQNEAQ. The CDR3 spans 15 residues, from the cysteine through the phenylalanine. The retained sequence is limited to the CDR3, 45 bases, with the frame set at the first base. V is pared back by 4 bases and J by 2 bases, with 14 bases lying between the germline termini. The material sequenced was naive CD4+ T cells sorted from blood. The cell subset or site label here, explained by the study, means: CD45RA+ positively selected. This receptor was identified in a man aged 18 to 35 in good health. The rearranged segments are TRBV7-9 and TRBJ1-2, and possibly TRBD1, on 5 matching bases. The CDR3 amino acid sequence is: CASSYGGTENYGYTF. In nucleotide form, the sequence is TGTGCCAGCAGCTACGGGGGGACCGAAAACTATGGCTACACCTTC. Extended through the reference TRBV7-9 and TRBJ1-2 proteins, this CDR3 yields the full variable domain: DTGVSQNPRHKITKRGQNVTFRCDPISEHNRLYWYRQTLGQGPEFLTYFQNEAQLEKSRLLSDRFSAERPKGSFSTLEIQRTEQGDSAMYLCASSYGGTENYGYTFGSGTRLTVV.